This T cell receptor beta chain was captured by sequencing in a study of neurological immune-mediated disorders. Overall study results and limits: The study found no CDR3 amino acid sequences shared by expanded clones across subjects, suggesting private repertoires in all groups. HTLV-1-associated myelopathy showed the most TCR clonal expansion; multiple sclerosis the least, below healthy controls.

The CDR3 loop spans 16 amino acids. Germline V lookup: CDR1 SEHNR, CDR2 FQNEAQ (reference sequence). Each TCR transcript was tagged with a 10-nucleotide random UMI during 5'RACE. Each CDR3 protein gets one entry after TCRdb re-called the 5' RACE reads with MiXCR. The repertoire holds under 70,000 distinct CDR3 sequences, with 3.2% as singletons. This clonotype was counted a few times. The target antigen is unknown. A clone one base away is much larger, so this may be a read error. The chain joins TRBV7-9 to TRBJ1-1, with 8 bases lining up with TRBD1. The clonotype originates from a woman between 45 and 60 years old with multiple sclerosis. The sequencing sample was made of PBMCs. This chain's CDR3 is CASSPSRTGTHTAAFF. The CDR3 nucleotides read TGTGCCAGCAGCCCGTCAAGGACAGGGACCCACACTGCAGCTTTCTTT.